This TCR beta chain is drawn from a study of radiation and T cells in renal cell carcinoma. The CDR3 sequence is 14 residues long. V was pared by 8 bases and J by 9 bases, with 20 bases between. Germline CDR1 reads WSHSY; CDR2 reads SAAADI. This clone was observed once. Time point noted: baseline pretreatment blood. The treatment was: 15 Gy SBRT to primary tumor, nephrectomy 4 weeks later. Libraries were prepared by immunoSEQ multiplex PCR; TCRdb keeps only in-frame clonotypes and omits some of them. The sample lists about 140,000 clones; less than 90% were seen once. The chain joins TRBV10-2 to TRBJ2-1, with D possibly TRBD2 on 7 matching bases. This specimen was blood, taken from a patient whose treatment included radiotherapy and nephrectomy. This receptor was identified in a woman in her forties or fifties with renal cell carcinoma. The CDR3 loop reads CASDFLAEGGEQFF. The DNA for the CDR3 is TGCGCCAGCGACTTTCTAGCGGAGGGGGGTGAGCAGTTCTTC.